This TCR beta chain was profiled in a study of blood T cell repertoires in COVID-19. Study-wide context: Researchers got acute and convalescent COVID-19 samples from the United States, Italy and Spain.

Trimming removed 7 bases at V and 2 bases at J, with 9 bases between. The CDR3 spans 12 residues. The germline gives CDR1 MNHEY, CDR2 SVGAGI. Authors' methods: Using reference gene primer amplification, nucleated cell counts were estimated. The method was immunoSEQ multiplex PCR; TCRdb's version includes in-frame clones alone and lacks a portion of them. V and J calls and clone size are as listed in that table; D and trimming were resolved from the DNA. The data hold roughly 190,000 clones, with over 70% observed a single time. Material for sequencing was peripheral blood. This TCR derives from a man aged 60 to 69 with acute or convalescent COVID-19. This rearrangement joins TRBV6-5 to TRBJ2-7, with a possible D match to TRBD1 (6 bases). The CDR3 loop is CASTGVTYEQYF. As DNA, the CDR3 is TGTGCCAGCACAGGGGTTACCTACGAGCAGTACTTC.